What follows are 6 T cell receptor beta chains derived from one specimen sequenced in a study of CD8+ T cells in alopecia areata. As to treatment: oral pan-JAK inhibitor, 5-10 mg twice daily. Reverse transcribed after extraction, RNA yielded cDNA as the sequencing template. Profiled with immunoSEQ multiplex PCR; TCRdb holds only in-frame clones, not every one. This table has over 200,000 clones, 64% appearing once. The sample consisted of CD4+ T cells sorted from blood, taken at week 4, from a patient treated with tofacitinib. These TCRs come from a human donor with alopecia areata.

V and J are TRBV15 and TRBJ2-6, with D tentatively TRBD2 (5 bases). The CDR3 is made up of 15 amino acids. The V and J ends lost 1 base and 2 bases respectively, with 6 bases between them. The germline CDR1 and CDR2 sequences are LNHNV and YYDKDF (reference sequence). This CDR3 reads CATSRVRAGANVLTF. CDR3 nucleotide sequence: TGTGCCACCAGCAGAGTGAGGGCTGGGGCCAACGTCCTGACTTTC.

V usage is TRBV7-2 and J usage is TRBJ2-5; D may be TRBD1 or TRBD2 (5 bases each). V lost 11 bases, J lost 3 bases, and 16 bases lay in between. Germline loops: CDR1 SGHTA, CDR2 FQGNSA. The CDR3 loop spans 13 amino acids. The CDR3 region is CASQRGSEETQYF. CDR3 sequence (DNA): TGTGCCTCACAGAGGGGTTCGGAAGAGACCCAGTACTTC. The full variable domain, in which reference TRBV7-2 and TRBJ2-5 provide the parts outside the CDR3, is GAGVSQSPSNKVTEKGKDVELRCDPISGHTALYWYRQSLGQGLEFLIYFQGNSAPDKSGLPSDRFSAERTGGSVSTLTIQRTQQEDSAVYLCASQRGSEETQYFGPGTRLLVL.

This clone was detected only once. The gene calls are TRBV4-1 and TRBJ1-6, with D uncertain. The V end was cut by 6 bases, the J end by 7 bases, with 19 bases between. CDR1 MGHRA and CDR2 YSYEKL come from the germline V gene. This CDR3 is built from 16 residues. CDR3 DNA: TGCGCCAGCAGAAATCCTCTGGACCGATACAATTCACCCCTCCACTTT. Translated, it gives CASRNPLDRYNSPLHF.

The chain employs TRBV25-1 and TRBJ1-1; TRBD1 matches at 10 bases. CDR3 size: 15 residues. Trimming cost V 3 bases and J 7 bases; bases outside gene matches: 8. The V gene's germline CDR1 is MGHDK and CDR2 SYGVNS. The CDR3 DNA reads as TGTGCCAGCAGTGACCCCGGGACAGGGGTAAATGAAGCTTTCTTT. Its protein product is CASSDPGTGVNEAFF. Variable domain in full (rest from reference TRBV25-1 and TRBJ1-1): EADIYQTPRYLVIGTGKKITLECSQTMGHDKMYWYQQDPGMELHLIHYSYGVNSTEKGDLSSESTVSRIRTEHFPLTLESARPSHTSQYLCASSDPGTGVNEAFFGQGTRLTVV.

CDR3 sequence (DNA): TGCGCCAGCAGCTTGGGTCAGATTGGCTACACCTTC. It specifies CASSLGQIGYTF. The chain is built from TRBV5-1 and TRBJ1-2, with D unclear. The germline V and J ends were trimmed by 0 bases and 7 bases, with 7 bases remaining between them. This CDR3 region has 12 residues. In germline, CDR1 is SGHRS, CDR2 YFSETQ. Full variable domain (remainder filled in from reference TRBV5-1 and TRBJ1-2): KAGVTQTPRYLIKTRGQQVTLSCSPISGHRSVSWYQQTPGQGLQFLFEYFSETQRNKGNFPGRFSGRQFSNSRSEMNVSTLELGDSALYLCASSLGQIGYTFGSGTRLTVV.

The rearrangement joins TRBV30 to TRBJ2-7, with TRBD1 identical over 8 bases. V trimming: 4 bases; J trimming: 6 bases; junction bases outside the gene matches: 2. The CDR3 extends over 11 amino acids. CDR1 is GTSNPN, CDR2 SVGIG, per germline (reference sequence). The CDR3 region is CAWNDRGEQYF. CDR3 DNA sequence: TGTGCCTGGAACGACAGGGGCGAGCAGTACTTC. Based on the CDR3 plus reference TRBV30 and TRBJ2-7, the full variable domain is SQTIHQWPATLVQPVGSPLSLECTVEGTSNPNLYWYRQAAGRGLQLLFYSVGIGQISSEVPQNLSASRPQDRQFILSSKKLLLSDSGFYLCAWNDRGEQYFGPGTRLTVT.